This record concerns one T cell receptor (beta chain) sequence. This sample is drawn from a study of breast tumors, draining lymph nodes, adjacent tissues. V dropped 0 bases and J dropped 7 bases, with 14 bases sitting between them. Germline CDR1 SGHRS, CDR2 YFSETQ. The CDR3 totals 16 residues. MiXCR, applied by TCRdb to the multiplex PCR reads, yields one record per CDR3 protein. The table lists over 60,000 distinct CDR3 sequences, roughly 57% of them singletons. The receptor's source is a female donor with breast cancer. Some clones in this sample may be carry-over from other donors' samples. This sequence joins TRBV5-1 and TRBJ1-6; D may be TRBD1 (6 bases). Source material: breast tumor tissue. The CDR3 is CASSLEGWGQNSPLHF. Written as DNA, the CDR3 is TGCGCCAGCAGCTTGGAAGGGTGGGGGCAGAATTCACCCCTCCACTTT.